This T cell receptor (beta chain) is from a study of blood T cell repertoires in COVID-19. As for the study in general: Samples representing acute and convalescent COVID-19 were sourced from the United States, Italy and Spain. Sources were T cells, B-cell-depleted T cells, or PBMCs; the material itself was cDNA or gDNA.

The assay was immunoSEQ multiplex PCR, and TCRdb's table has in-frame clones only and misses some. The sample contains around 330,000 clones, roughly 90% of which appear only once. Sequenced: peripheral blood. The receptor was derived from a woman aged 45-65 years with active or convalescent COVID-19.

CDR3 residues: CASSSGRAPNEQFF. CDR3 bases: TGCGCCAGCTCGAGCGGGAGGGCTCCCAATGAGCAGTTCTTC. This chain connects TRBV4-3 to TRBJ2-1; 10 nucleotides agree with TRBD2. Germline V gene sequence: CDR1 LGHNA, CDR2 YSLEER. This CDR3 comprises 14 residues. The junction had 7 bases not matched to a gene; V was cut back by 8 bases and J by 6 bases.